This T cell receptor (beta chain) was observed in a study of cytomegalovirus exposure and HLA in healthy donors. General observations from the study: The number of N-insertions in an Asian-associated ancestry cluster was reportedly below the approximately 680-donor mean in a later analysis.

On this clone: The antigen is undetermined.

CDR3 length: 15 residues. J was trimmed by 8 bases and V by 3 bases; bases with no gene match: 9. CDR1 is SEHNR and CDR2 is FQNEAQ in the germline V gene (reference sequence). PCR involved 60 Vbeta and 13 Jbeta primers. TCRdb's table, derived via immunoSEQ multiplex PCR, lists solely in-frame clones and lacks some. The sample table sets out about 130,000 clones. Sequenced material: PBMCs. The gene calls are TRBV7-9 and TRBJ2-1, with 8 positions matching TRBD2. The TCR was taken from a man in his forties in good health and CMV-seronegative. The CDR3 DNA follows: TGTGCCAGCAGCTTTCAGCCGACTAGCGCCGATGAGCAGTTCTTC. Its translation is CASSFQPTSADEQFF.